These T cell receptor beta chains were read from a single sample in a study of T cell responses to AZD1222 COVID-19 vaccine. Method: immunoSEQ multiplex PCR; TCRdb's copy keeps in-frame clones and lacks some. The profile shows approximately 200,000 clones, approximately 93% of them singletons. Sequencing was performed on peripheral blood, taken 28 days after the second AZD1222 dose. All receptors come from an adult who received the AZD1222 COVID-19 vaccine. Each CDR3 is given with its conserved first and last residue. The D gene is left open where the match is weak. Size is stated for part of the rows, as once, few or many counts, or as a class when the clone is expanded.

v_call	j_call	d_call	clone_size	cdr3_nt	cdr3_aa
TRBV12-3/TRBV12-4	TRBJ1-1	.	.	TGTGCCAGCAGTTCCGGGATGAACACTGAAGCTTTCTTT	CASSSGMNTEAFF
TRBV4-1	TRBJ2-5	TRBD2	.	TGCGCCAGCAGTAAGACACCGGGGGGGGAGACCCAGTACTTC	CASSKTPGGETQYF
TRBV7-2	TRBJ2-5	TRBD2	.	TGTGCCAGCAGCTTAGTGTGGGATAGCGGGGGGATACAAGAGACCCAGTACTTC	CASSLVWDSGGIQETQYF
TRBV5-1	TRBJ1-1	.	once	TGCGCCAGCAGCCCGGGACCGTCGAACACTGAAGCTTTCTTT	CASSPGPSNTEAFF
TRBV27	TRBJ1-5	.	.	TGTGCCAGCAGTTTACTCGGCAGACCAAATCAGCCCCAGCATTTT	CASSLLGRPNQPQHF
TRBV6-5	TRBJ2-1	.	.	TGTGCCAGCAGCCTCCAGGCAAAAGTCAATGAGCAGTTCTTC	CASSLQAKVNEQFF
TRBV3-1/TRBV3-2	TRBJ1-1	TRBD1	.	TGTGCCAGCAGCCAAGAGGACAGGGCGAACACTGAAGCTTTCTTT	CASSQEDRANTEAFF
TRBV5-4	TRBJ1-1	.	.	TGTGCCAGCAGCTTGGTAGGGGGAGGGAGATCCACTGAAGCTTTCTTT	CASSLVGGGRSTEAFF
TRBV2	TRBJ2-1	TRBD2	.	TGTGCCAGCGGTAGCGGGAGCGGGGGGGCCTATGAGCAGTTCTTC	CASGSGSGGAYEQFF
TRBV2	TRBJ1-1	TRBD1	.	TGTGCCATCGGGGGACAGATGAACACTGAAGCTTTCTTT	CAIGGQMNTEAFF
TRBV7-2	TRBJ2-5	.	.	TGTGCCAGCAGCCTCCGCTCGTGGGCAGGGGAGACCCAGTACTTC	CASSLRSWAGETQYF
TRBV19	TRBJ2-1	.	.	TGTGCCAGTAATCCAACCGGGGGCCTCTACAATGAGCAGTTCTTC	CASNPTGGLYNEQFF
TRBV2	TRBJ1-2	.	.	TGTGCCAGCAGTGAGTGGGAGGGCGGCTATGGCTACACCTTC	CASSEWEGGYGYTF
TRBV30	TRBJ2-7	TRBD2	few	TGTGCCTGGGCCCGGGGGACTAGCTCCTACGAGCAGTACTTC	CAWARGTSSYEQYF
TRBV11-3	TRBJ2-5	.	.	TGTGCCAGCAGCTTAGGACTAGGGGAGACCCAGTACTTC	CASSLGLGETQYF
TRBV30	TRBJ2-1	TRBD1	.	TGTGCCTGGAGTGTAGTAAGGACAGGGCGGTCTGGCTCCTACAATGAGCAGTTCTTC	CAWSVVRTGRSGSYNEQFF
TRBV4-2	TRBJ1-2	.	.	TGTGCCAGCAGCCAACCGGGGGCCGGGGCCACCGAATATGGCTACACCTTC	CASSQPGAGATEYGYTF
TRBV11-1	TRBJ2-1	TRBD2	.	TGTGCCAGCAGCTCTGGGACTAGCCGCTACAATGAGCAGTTCTTC	CASSSGTSRYNEQFF
TRBV6-1	TRBJ2-7	.	.	TGTGCCAGCAGTGAACGACAGGCATCCTACGAGCAGTACTTC	CASSERQASYEQYF
TRBV20-1	TRBJ1-2	.	.	TGCAGTGCTAGTTCACAGAACTATGGCTACACCTTC	CSASSQNYGYTF
TRBV7-9	TRBJ1-6	TRBD1	.	TGTGCCAGCAGCTTAGGGGACAGGGGGAATTCACCCCTCCACTTT	CASSLGDRGNSPLHF
TRBV5-4	TRBJ2-4	.	.	TGTGCCAGCAGCTTGGTCGGAGAGGGAGTAGCCAAAAACATTCAGTACTTC	CASSLVGEGVAKNIQYF
TRBV11-2	TRBJ1-1	TRBD1	.	TGTGCCAGCAGCTTAGGACAGGGTAGGGGCGCTGAAGCTTTCTTT	CASSLGQGRGAEAFF
TRBV5-1	TRBJ1-5	.	few	TGCGCCAGCAGTAGAGACACAGATCAGCCCCAGCATTTT	CASSRDTDQPQHF
TRBV7-9	TRBJ1-3	.	.	TGTGCCAGCAGCTTAAGTATTGGCTTAAACACCATATATTTT	CASSLSIGLNTIYF
TRBV3-1/TRBV3-2	TRBJ1-1	.	.	TGTGCCAGCAGCCAAGCCCGGACAGTCAACACTGAAGCTTTCTTT	CASSQARTVNTEAFF
TRBV7-9	TRBJ2-1	TRBD1	.	TGTGCCAGCAGCTTAGGCGTCCCGGGACAGGGATTTTCCTACAATGAGCAGTTCTTC	CASSLGVPGQGFSYNEQFF
TRBV11-3	TRBJ2-7	.	.	TGTGCCAGCAGCCTCGGGGCTAGCTCCTACGAGCAGTACTTC	CASSLGASSYEQYF
TRBV7-3	TRBJ1-1	.	.	TGTGCCAGCAGCCCAAAGACAGGGAACACTGAAGCTTTCTTT	CASSPKTGNTEAFF
TRBV6-5	TRBJ1-1	.	.	TGTGCCAGCAGTCCCAACCAGGTGGGCACTGAAGCTTTCTTT	CASSPNQVGTEAFF
TRBV4-2	TRBJ1-1	TRBD1	.	TGTGCCAGCAGCACCACCGGGACAGTGAACACTGAAGCTTTCTTT	CASSTTGTVNTEAFF
TRBV18	TRBJ1-6	.	.	TGTGCCAGCTTAGGGGTAGACGGGAATAATTCACCCCTCCACTTT	CASLGVDGNNSPLHF
TRBV7-9	TRBJ1-1	.	.	TGTGCCAGCAGCTTAAGCATAGGGGGCACTGAAGCTTTCTTT	CASSLSIGGTEAFF
TRBV2	TRBJ2-5	TRBD2	.	TGTGCCAGCAGTGGGCTTGAGACTAGCGGGGAGACCCAGTACTTC	CASSGLETSGETQYF
TRBV5-4	TRBJ1-2	.	.	TGTGCCAGCAGCCCGGGGCCGGGCGGCTACACCTTC	CASSPGPGGYTF